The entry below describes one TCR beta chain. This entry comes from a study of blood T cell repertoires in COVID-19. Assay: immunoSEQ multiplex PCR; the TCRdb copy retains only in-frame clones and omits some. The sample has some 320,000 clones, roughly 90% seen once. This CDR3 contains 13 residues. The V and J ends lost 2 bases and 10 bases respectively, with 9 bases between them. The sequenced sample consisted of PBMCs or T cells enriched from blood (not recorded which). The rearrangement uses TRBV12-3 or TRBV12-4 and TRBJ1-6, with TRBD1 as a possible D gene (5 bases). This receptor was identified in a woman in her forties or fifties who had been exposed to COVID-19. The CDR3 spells CASSLQGRSPLHF. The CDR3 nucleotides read TGTGCCAGCAGTTTACAGGGTCGATCACCCCTCCACTTT.